The 17 T cell receptor beta chains reported below all come from one sample, sequenced in a study of T-cell memory formation after mild COVID-19. TCRdb re-analysed the 5' RACE reads in MiXCR, keeping a single row per CDR3 protein. The sample lists 350,000 to 450,000 distinct CDR3 sequences; 24% were seen once. The sequencing sample was made of PBMCs or a T cell subset sorted from them (not recorded which). The receptors were sampled from an adult woman who had mild COVID-19 (a few samples of this study predate the infection). Cell type and time point are not known.

This clonotype was counted a single time. The chain uses TRBV24-1 and TRBJ2-3; 8 bases are a match to TRBD1. CDR1 and CDR2 (germline): KGHDR, SFDVKD. Germline trimming cut 4 bases from V and 4 bases from J; bases unmatched to any gene: 6. The CDR3 has 15 amino acids. Here the CDR3 reads CATSERGQGADTQYF. CDR3 in DNA: TGTGCCACCAGTGAGCGCGGACAGGGCGCAGATACGCAGTATTTT.

The sample holds a few counts of this clonotype. The CDR3 sequence is CASSLGVPGELFF. The CDR3, as DNA: TGTGCCAGCAGTTTGGGGGTTCCCGGGGAGCTGTTTTTT. The chain employs TRBV28 and TRBJ2-2; D tentatively reads TRBD1 or TRBD2 (5 bases each). Trimming took off 3 bases at V and 6 bases at J, with 8 bases between the two ends. CDR3 length equals 13 residues. Looked up from germline, CDR1 is MDHEN and CDR2 is SYDVKM.

The chain has TRBV5-1 and TRBJ2-7; TRBD2 aligns across 8 bases. CDR1 is SGHRS, CDR2 YFSETQ, per germline. The V gene end was trimmed by 8 bases and the J gene end by 4 bases; junction bases not matched to a gene: 8. The CDR3 runs 13 residues. The CDR3 coding sequence is TGCGCCAGTCAGGCGAGCGGGAGTTACGAGCAGTACTTC. Translated, it gives CASQASGSYEQYF.

The gene calls are TRBV12-3 or TRBV12-4 and TRBJ2-5; 10 bases are shared with TRBD1. This CDR3 has 15 residues. After removal of 5 bases from V and 3 bases from J, the junction contained 6 bases not matched to a gene. Here the CDR3 reads CASSPSDRGKETQYF. The CDR3 DNA reads as TGTGCCAGCAGTCCCTCGGACAGGGGGAAAGAGACCCAGTACTTC.

The chain recombines TRBV4-2 with TRBJ2-1, with a tentative D call TRBD2 (5 bases). CDR3 length: 15 amino acids. CDR1 is LGHNA, CDR2 YNFKEQ, per germline. Trimming pared 4 bases from V and 5 bases from J, leaving 15 bases between. The CDR3 DNA reads as TGTGCCAGCAGCCCCCTAATCCAAGCGGACAATGAGCAGTTCTTC. Its protein is CASSPLIQADNEQFF.

This clonotype showed up many times. This chain's CDR3 is CASRPAPTQELTF. The CDR3 DNA sequence: TGTGCCAGCAGACCTGCACCCACACAGGAATTGACCTTC. V and J are TRBV12-3 or TRBV12-4 and TRBJ1-2, with D maybe TRBD1 (5 bases). There are 13 residues in the CDR3. Deletions cut 6 bases from V and 14 bases from J, with 22 bases between.

This sequence joins TRBV7-9 and TRBJ1-5; D may be TRBD1 (5 bases). This CDR3 has 15 residues. Trimming took off 4 bases at V and 2 bases at J, with 12 bases between the two ends. Germline V gives CDR1 SEHNR, CDR2 FQNEAQ (reference sequence). The CDR3 loop reads CASSSRGDGNQPQHF. The DNA for the CDR3 is TGTGCCAGCAGCTCCCGTGGGGACGGCAATCAGCCCCAGCATTTT.

The chain recombines TRBV10-3 with TRBJ2-3; 7 positions match TRBD1. J was trimmed by 2 bases and V by 3 bases; bases with no gene match: 5. The V gene's germline CDR1 is ENHRY and CDR2 SYGVKD. This CDR3 has 15 amino acids. This CDR3 reads CAISEGGGFTDTQYF. CDR3 DNA: TGTGCCATCAGTGAAGGGGGCGGATTCACAGATACGCAGTATTTT.

This clonotype occurred many times. The genes are TRBV5-1 and TRBJ1-5; no clear D gene. Trimming shortened V by 0 bases and J by 4 bases, and 8 bases separated the two germline ends. This CDR3 comprises 14 residues. The V gene's germline CDR1 is SGHRS and CDR2 YFSETQ. The CDR3 sequence: CASSLVSGNQPQHF. As DNA, the CDR3 is TGCGCCAGCAGCTTGGTTTCGGGGAATCAGCCCCAGCATTTT.

The chain joins TRBV20-1 to TRBJ2-6; possible D gene TRBD2, 5 bases. V lost 6 bases to trimming and J lost 0 bases, with 6 bases between them. CDR3 size: 13 residues. Germline V gene sequence: CDR1 DFQATT, CDR2 SNEGSKA (reference sequence). CDR3 in amino acids: CSAAGSGANVLTF. DNA for the CDR3: TGCAGTGCGGCGGGCTCTGGGGCCAACGTCCTGACTTTC.

The rearrangement uses TRBV27 and TRBJ2-7, with D unresolved. The germline V and J ends were trimmed by 4 bases and 2 bases, with 12 bases remaining between them. The CDR3 spans 14 residues. Germline CDR1 MNHEY, CDR2 SMNVEV (reference sequence). The CDR3 bases are TGTGCCAGCAGTTCACGGGCGGAGACCTACGAGCAGTACTTC. The encoded protein is CASSSRAETYEQYF.

The chain joins TRBV5-1 to TRBJ2-3; D is undetermined. Trimming took off 7 bases at V and 0 bases at J, with 12 bases between the two ends. The germline gives CDR1 SGHRS, CDR2 YFSETQ. The CDR3 covers 14 residues. This CDR3 is CASCSMTSTDTQYF. Written as DNA, the CDR3 is TGCGCCAGCTGCTCTATGACTAGCACAGATACGCAGTATTTT.

J is TRBJ2-7 and V is TRBV14; no firm D call. V was pared by 1 base and J by 1 base, with 11 bases between. CDR3 length: 15 amino acids. Per germline, CDR1 SGHDN and CDR2 FVKESK. The CDR3 bases are TGTGCCAGCAGCCAAGCGGCAGGCCCTTCCTACGAGCAGTACTTC. This translates into CASSQAAGPSYEQYF.

The gene calls are TRBV4-1 and TRBJ1-4; 8 positions agree with TRBD1. CDR1 and CDR2 from the germline V gene are MGHRA and YSYEKL. CDR3 length: 16 residues. The trim removed 1 base at V and 12 bases at J, leaving 13 bases unmatched. CDR3 nucleotide sequence: TGCGCCAGCAGCCAAGCCCCCACAGGGGGACTTTTGGAACTGTTTTTT. Protein sequence: CASSQAPTGGLLELFF.

This chain links TRBV15 with TRBJ2-7, with TRBD2 matching over 8 bases. The V and J ends lost 1 base and 2 bases, in that order; junction bases with no gene match: 1. The germline gives CDR1 LNHNV, CDR2 YYDKDF (reference sequence). This CDR3 contains 14 residues. CDR3 sequence: CATSRVREAYEQYF. DNA for the CDR3: TGTGCCACCAGCAGAGTGCGGGAGGCCTACGAGCAGTACTTC.

The J gene is TRBJ1-2, the V gene TRBV9; weak D call: TRBD1 (6 bases). In germline, CDR1 is SGDLS, CDR2 YYNGEE. Trimming cost V 0 bases and J 1 base, with 7 bases left between them. CDR3 length: 14 residues. For the CDR3, the DNA is TGTGCCAGCAGCGTAGCGGACAGTAACTATGGCTACACCTTC. This codes for CASSVADSNYGYTF.

CDR3 sequence: CASSSGRGLTDTQYF. The CDR3 bases are TGTGCCAGCAGCTCCGGGCGGGGCCTCACAGATACGCAGTATTTT. V gene TRBV7-6 combines with J gene TRBJ2-3, with a weak D call TRBD2 (6 bases). The V gene lost 4 bases and the J gene lost 2 bases, with 13 bases spanning the gap. The CDR3 is 15 residues long. Per germline, CDR1 SGHVS and CDR2 FNYEAQ.